A single sample is the source of the 5 T cell receptor beta chains below, sequenced in a study of blood T cell repertoires in COVID-19. Sequenced by immunoSEQ multiplex PCR; TCRdb stores in-frame clones only, minus some. There are under 95,000 clones in the sample; 88% occur only once, and approximately 5.5% lies in the top ten. Sequenced: peripheral blood. The receptors come from a human donor in a cohort sampled during active COVID-19.

This clone was found once. The V and J genes are TRBV19 and TRBJ2-7; 7 bases map to TRBD1. The junction had 9 bases not matched to a gene; V was cut back by 8 bases and J by 2 bases. This CDR3 is 14 amino acids long. Germline V CDR1 and CDR2: LNHDA, SQIVND (reference sequence). The CDR3 region has the DNA TGTGCCAGTTCCCCTCAGGGACAGACCTACGAGCAGTACTTC. Its translation: CASSPQGQTYEQYF.

The chain employs TRBV5-6 and TRBJ2-7, with a possible D match to TRBD1 (6 bases). The CDR3 length is 16 residues. The germline V gene encodes CDR1 SGHDT and CDR2 YYEEEE. Trimming took off 3 bases at V and 0 bases at J, with 16 bases between the two ends. The DNA of the CDR3 is TGTGCCAGCAGCTCTTTGAGGACAGCCGACTCCTACGAGCAGTACTTC. Translation gives CASSSLRTADSYEQYF. Combining the CDR3 with reference TRBV5-6 and TRBJ2-7 gives the whole variable domain DAGVTQSPTHLIKTRGQQVTLRCSPKSGHDTVSWYQQALGQGPQFIFQYYEEEERQRGNFPDRFSGHQFPNYSSELNVNALLLGDSALYLCASSSLRTADSYEQYFGPGTRLTVT.

This clone was counted between two and nine times. This chain uses TRBV6-2 or TRBV6-3 with TRBJ1-5; D uncertain. The CDR3 runs 12 residues. From germline, CDR1 is MNHEY and CDR2 SVGEGT. Trimming took 2 bases from V and 7 from J, leaving 6 bases between them. The DNA for the CDR3 is TGTGCCAGCAGTTACCAGTCCCAGCCCCAGCATTTT. It codes for CASSYQSQPQHF.

V and J are TRBV3-1 (or the pseudogene TRBV3-2) and TRBJ2-1, with 8 bases fitting TRBD1. This CDR3 is built from 15 residues. Germline V lookup: CDR1 LGHDT, CDR2 YNNKEL (reference sequence). Trimming cost V 0 bases and J 12 bases; bases outside gene matches: 10. The CDR3 coding sequence is TGTGCCAGCAGCCAAGATGTAACAGGGGGGCGAAGGCAGTTCTTC. This translates into CASSQDVTGGRRQFF.

This clone came up once. This chain connects TRBV7-3 to TRBJ1-1, with D hard to call. The V gene's germline CDR1 is SGHTA and CDR2 FQGTGA. The CDR3 has 14 amino acids. Trimming took off 1 base at V and 1 base at J, with 7 bases between the two ends. DNA of the CDR3: TGTGCCAGCAGCTTAAACAGAGAGAACACTGAAGCTTTCTTT. Protein: CASSLNRENTEAFF.